The 27 T cell receptor beta chains listed next were all sequenced from one sample in a study of T cells in Graves' hyperthyroidism and ophthalmopathy. Amplified TCR beta CDR3 regions derived from RNA transcripts. Primed by the HTBI set, a first-round RT-PCR was run on the TCR CDR3. Using its own MiXCR run on the multiplex PCR reads, TCRdb lists one record per CDR3 protein. The repertoire holds about 560,000 distinct CDR3 sequences, 11% to 15% seen once, with about 15% in the top ten. Specimen: blood. These receptors were collected from a woman aged 40 to 50 with Graves' hyperthyroidism.

In its sample, this clonotype was seen a few times. This chain uses TRBV20-1 with TRBJ2-7; 10 nucleotides agree with TRBD2. Trimming removed 5 bases from V and 6 bases from J; junction bases left unmatched: 10. The CDR3 consists of 14 residues. Germline CDR1 is DFQATT and CDR2 is SNEGSKA (reference sequence). The CDR3 sequence is CSAPSGRARFEQYF. For the CDR3, the DNA is TGCAGTGCTCCCAGCGGGAGGGCCCGGTTCGAGCAGTACTTC.

The chain is built from TRBV20-1 and TRBJ1-5; D gene unclear. The CDR3 extends over 14 amino acids. Germline values: CDR1 DFQATT, CDR2 SNEGSKA (reference sequence). V lost 7 bases to trimming and J lost 1 base, with 14 bases between them. The CDR3 DNA sequence: TGCAGTGAAGGAGGGTTAGACAGCAATCAGCCCCAGCATTTT. It codes for CSEGGLDSNQPQHF.

The sample holds many counts of this clonotype. The chain uses TRBV28 and TRBJ1-5; D may be TRBD1 (6 bases). In germline, CDR1 is MDHEN, CDR2 SYDVKM. There are 17 residues in the CDR3. The V end was cut by 6 bases, the J end by 6 bases, with 24 bases between. The CDR3 reads CASRLKPLGGQVQPQHF. CDR3 nucleotides: TGTGCCAGCAGATTGAAACCCCTGGGGGGGCAGGTTCAGCCCCAGCATTTT. Looking up the rest from reference TRBV28 and TRBJ1-5 gives the full variable domain: DVKVTQSSRYLVKRTGEKVFLECVQDMDHENMFWYRQDPGLGLRLIYFSYDVKMKEKGDIPEGYSVSREKKERFSLILESASTNQTSMYLCASRLKPLGGQVQPQHFGDGTRLSIL.

This clonotype was observed at least ten times. The V and J genes are TRBV20-1 and TRBJ2-3, with TRBD2 as a possible D gene (6 bases). Trimming shortened V by 6 bases and J by 2 bases, and 12 bases separated the two germline ends. Germline V gives CDR1 DFQATT, CDR2 SNEGSKA (reference sequence). The CDR3 runs to 13 residues. The DNA of the CDR3 is TGCAGTGCCCTAGGACTAAACACAGATACGCAGTATTTT. It specifies CSALGLNTDTQYF.

Only a few counts were recorded for this clonotype. This rearrangement joins TRBV4-1 to TRBJ1-2; a possible D gene is TRBD1 (5 bases). V lost 0 bases and J lost 5, with 13 bases in between. Germline V CDR1 and CDR2: MGHRA, YSYEKL. The CDR3 has 15 residues. The CDR3 DNA reads as TGCGCCAGCAGCCAAGATGGCAGGGAATTGTATGGCTACACCTTC. Its translation is CASSQDGRELYGYTF.

This clonotype was seen more than once but under ten times. The gene calls are TRBV6-1 and TRBJ2-5; D possibly corresponds to TRBD1 (6 bases). The CDR3 spans 11 residues. Germline V gene data show CDR1 as MNHNS and CDR2 as SASEGT. V was trimmed by 7 bases and J by 5 bases, leaving 8 bases between them. CDR3 sequence reads: CASNQGETQYF. CDR3 DNA sequence: TGTGCCAGCAATCAGGGGGAGACCCAGTACTTC.

V is TRBV20-1 and J is TRBJ2-2, with D uncertain. Germline V gives CDR1 DFQATT, CDR2 SNEGSKA (reference sequence). The CDR3 sequence is 15 residues long. Trimming took off 7 bases at V and 5 bases at J, with 20 bases between the two ends. In nucleotides, the CDR3 is TGCAGTGTCTTAACCGGAGACCGCCCAACCGGGGAGCTGTTTTTT. This codes for CSVLTGDRPTGELFF.

This clonotype was observed at least ten times. The V and J genes are TRBV11-3 and TRBJ2-5; D is uncertain. Germline CDR1 is SGHNT and CDR2 is YENEEA. The CDR3 consists of 16 residues. V was shortened by 5 bases and J by 1 base, with 17 bases between the two germline ends. The CDR3 loop is CASSPRALVPQETQYF. CDR3 bases: TGTGCCAGCAGCCCTAGGGCACTCGTACCCCAAGAGACCCAGTACTTC.

The chain has TRBV3-1 and TRBJ1-3; no definite D call. Trimming took 4 bases from V and 0 from J, leaving 13 bases between them. The CDR3 has 16 residues. CDR1 is LGHDT, CDR2 YNNKEL, per germline (reference sequence). This CDR3 reads CASSLLTRDSGNTIYF. The DNA of the CDR3 is TGTGCCAGCAGCCTTCTAACGCGGGACTCTGGAAACACCATATATTTT. The variable domain in full, completed from reference TRBV3-1 and TRBJ1-3, reads DTAVSQTPKYLVTQMGNDKSIKCEQNLGHDTMYWYKQDSKKFLKIMFSYNNKELIINETVPNRFSPKSPDKAHLNLHINSLELGDSAVYFCASSLLTRDSGNTIYFGEGSWLTVV.

This clonotype was counted at least ten times. J is TRBJ2-7 and V is TRBV6-1; TRBD2 agrees at 11 bases. The CDR3 has 17 amino acids. J was trimmed by 6 bases and V by 2 bases; bases with no gene match: 12. From germline, CDR1 is MNHNS and CDR2 SASEGT. CDR3 amino acids: CASSETGAPLAGVEQYF. The CDR3 DNA reads as TGTGCCAGCAGTGAAACGGGAGCCCCACTAGCGGGAGTCGAGCAGTACTTC.

This clonotype showed up many times. This chain connects TRBV19 to TRBJ1-5; the D gene is possibly TRBD1 (6 bases). CDR3 length: 16 amino acids. V was cut by 5 bases and J by 2 bases, with 16 bases left in between. From germline, CDR1 is LNHDA and CDR2 SQIVND (reference sequence). The CDR3 protein is CASSPQGFGGNQPQHF. In DNA form, the CDR3 reads TGTGCCAGTAGTCCCCAGGGGTTCGGGGGCAATCAGCCCCAGCATTTT. The full variable domain, with the rest looked up from reference TRBV19 and TRBJ1-5, is DGGITQSPKYLFRKEGQNVTLSCEQNLNHDAMYWYRQDPGQGLRLIYYSQIVNDFQKGDIAEGYSVSREKKESFPLTVTSAQKNPTAFYLCASSPQGFGGNQPQHFGDGTRLSIL.

Ten or more counts support this clonotype. This chain connects TRBV12-3 or TRBV12-4 to TRBJ2-5; no firm D call. This CDR3 is built from 13 residues. Trimming shortened V by 6 bases and J by 2 bases, and 10 bases separated the two germline ends. CDR3 residues: CASSQDEQETQYF. The CDR3 DNA reads TGTGCCAGCAGCCAGGACGAGCAAGAGACCCAGTACTTC.

Of note for this clonotype: Given a much more abundant clone one base away, this may be a read error. V is TRBV30 and J is TRBJ1-1; a possible D gene is TRBD1 (5 bases). Trimming took off 0 bases at V and 1 base at J, with 12 bases between the two ends. Germline lookup yields CDR1 GTSNPN and CDR2 SVGIG (reference sequence). The CDR3 is 15 amino acids. CDR3 protein: CAWSVTGGRNTEAFF. In nucleotides, the CDR3 is TGTGCCTGGAGTGTAACGGGGGGACGGAACACTGAAGCTTTCTTT.

This clonotype was observed many times. The genes are TRBV2 and TRBJ1-2, with 7 bases lining up with TRBD1. CDR3 length equals 14 residues. The ends lost 5 bases at V and 1 base at J; junction bases unmatched: 4. In germline, CDR1 is SNHLY, CDR2 FYNNEI. DNA for the CDR3: TGTGCCAGCAGTCCCGGACAGGTTAACTATGGCTACACCTTC. Its translation is CASSPGQVNYGYTF.

This clonotype was observed many times. The rearrangement joins TRBV7-2 to TRBJ2-3; the D gene is possibly TRBD2 (5 bases). In germline, CDR1 is SGHTA, CDR2 FQGNSA. V shed 1 base and J shed 7 bases, with 9 bases lying between them. The CDR3 has 13 amino acids. CDR3 region: CASSLGRGNTQYF. CDR3 coding DNA: TGTGCCAGCAGCTTAGGTCGGGGAAATACGCAGTATTTT.

This clonotype has only a few counts. The chain recombines TRBV19 with TRBJ1-1; TRBD1 aligns across 9 bases. The length of the CDR3 is 15 residues. Germline values: CDR1 LNHDA, CDR2 SQIVND (reference sequence). V shed 8 bases, J shed 2 bases, and the junction held 9 bases outside the gene matches. The CDR3 nucleotides are TGTGCCAGTTCCGGTGGGGACAGGGCCAACACTGAAGCTTTCTTT. Its translation: CASSGGDRANTEAFF.

This sequence joins TRBV5-5 and TRBJ2-7; TRBD1 agrees at 11 bases. Germline values: CDR1 SGHKS, CDR2 YYEKEE (reference sequence). The CDR3 sequence is 15 residues long. Trimming at V came to 0 bases and at J to 4 bases, leaving 3 bases not matched to a gene. CDR3 loop: CASSLGGTGGYEQYF. CDR3 in DNA: TGTGCCAGCAGCTTGGGGGGGACAGGGGGATACGAGCAGTACTTC.

The rearrangement joins TRBV18 to TRBJ1-3, with D maybe TRBD1 (5 bases). The CDR3 is made up of 16 amino acids. CDR1 KGHSH and CDR2 LQKENI come from the germline V gene. V gave up 3 bases and J gave up 4 bases, with 16 bases separating them. This CDR3 is CASSPTEGIQGNTIYF. The DNA of the CDR3 is TGTGCCAGCTCACCGACGGAGGGGATTCAAGGAAACACCATATATTTT.

V gene TRBV6-1 combines with J gene TRBJ2-1, with 9 positions matching TRBD2. The CDR3 consists of 16 residues. With 6 bases clipped from V and 0 bases from J, the junction kept 6 bases outside the gene matches. Germline-derived CDR1 and CDR2 are MNHNS and SASEGT. CDR3 residues: CASSTTSGSSYNEQFF. CDR3 in DNA: TGTGCCAGCAGCACGACTAGCGGCAGCTCCTACAATGAGCAGTTCTTC.

The sample holds many counts of this clonotype. V usage is TRBV5-6 and J usage is TRBJ2-1; no firm D call. The germline V gene has CDR1 SGHDT and CDR2 YYEEEE. Deletions cut 3 bases from V and 9 bases from J, with 10 bases between. This CDR3 contains 12 residues. The CDR3 DNA is TGTGCCAGCAGCTCGGAACCTCTTGAGCAGTTCTTC. It translates to CASSSEPLEQFF.

This clonotype has at least ten counts. The chain combines TRBV20-1 with TRBJ1-1; D is unresolved. Germline V gene data show CDR1 as DFQATT and CDR2 as SNEGSKA (reference sequence). Between the trimmed V and J ends, which lost 2 bases and 2 bases, there was a span of 9 bases. This CDR3 has 13 residues. This CDR3 reads CSARFSTNTEAFF. The CDR3 region has the DNA TGCAGTGCTAGATTTTCTACAAACACTGAAGCTTTCTTT.

In its sample, this clonotype was seen many times. The rearrangement joins TRBV2 to TRBJ2-7; TRBD1 matches 12 bases. The CDR3 spans 15 residues. Per the germline V gene, CDR1 is SNHLY and CDR2 is FYNNEI. The V and J ends lost 6 bases and 5 bases, in that order; junction bases with no gene match: 8. CDR3 loop: CASSFGTGGFDEQYF. The DNA of the CDR3 is TGTGCCAGCAGCTTCGGGACAGGGGGCTTCGACGAGCAGTACTTC.

This clonotype was seen repeatedly, ten times or more. The chain uses TRBV24-1 and TRBJ2-2; 9 bases are a match to TRBD1. From germline, CDR1 is KGHDR and CDR2 SFDVKD. V lost 4 bases to trimming and J lost 6 bases; unmatched junction nucleotides: 8. This CDR3 region has 16 residues. The CDR3 sequence: CATSDPQGARPGELFF. The CDR3 nucleotides are TGTGCCACCAGTGACCCACAGGGGGCGCGACCCGGGGAGCTGTTTTTT.

There are many counts of this clonotype. The rearrangement joins TRBV11-2 to TRBJ2-2; D is ambiguous. V was trimmed by 5 bases and J by 7 bases, leaving 8 bases between them. This CDR3 region has 12 residues. CDR1 is SGHAT, CDR2 FQNNGV, per germline. CDR3 nucleotide sequence: TGTGCCAGCAGCCCAATTGGCGGGGAGCTGTTTTTT. Encoded protein: CASSPIGGELFF.

There are a few counts of this clonotype. The chain uses TRBV28 and TRBJ2-5, with 7 bases that match TRBD1. Unmatched junction bases numbered 4, after V lost 3 bases and J lost 9 bases. Germline CDR1 reads MDHEN; CDR2 reads SYDVKM. CDR3 size: 12 residues. In nucleotides, the CDR3 is TGTGCCAGCAGTTTCCTGGACAGGCCCCAGTACTTC. Protein product: CASSFLDRPQYF.

Of note for this clonotype: At one end, the junction sequence differs from germline, possibly due to a read error. The V gene is TRBV5-1, the J gene TRBJ2-5; the match to TRBD1 covers 7 bases. Germline loops: CDR1 SGHRS, CDR2 YFSETQ. The CDR3 contains 13 residues. This chain's CDR3 is CASGLGQQETQYF. CDR3 nucleotide sequence: TGCGCCAGCGGCTTGGGACAGCAAGAGACCCAGTACTTC. Based on the CDR3 plus reference TRBV5-1 and TRBJ2-5, the full variable domain is KAGVTQTPRYLIKTRGQQVTLSCSPISGHRSVSWYQQTPGQGLQFLFEYFSETQRNKGNFPGRFSGRQFSNSRSEMNVSTLELGDSALYLCASGLGQQETQYFGPGTRLLVL.

Note on this clonotype: This may come from a read error, since a much larger clone is one base off. Since no conserved phenylalanine or tryptophan closes the CDR3, a read error is the likely cause. This rearrangement joins TRBV28 to TRBJ2-7; D is unclear. V was cut by 8 bases and J by 5 bases, with 19 bases left in between. CDR1 is MDHEN, CDR2 SYDVKM, per germline. This CDR3 comprises 14 residues. The CDR3 DNA sequence: TGTGCCAGCTCACCACCGGGTCCGATAAACGAGCAGTACCTC. Residues: CASSPPGPINEQYL.